The 28 T cell receptor beta chains listed next were all sequenced from one sample in a study of blood T cell repertoires in COVID-19. Only in-frame clones appear in the TCRdb table, and some are missing; sequencing was by immunoSEQ multiplex PCR. The top ten hold 1.3% of the sample, which has around 380,000 clones, 87% seen once. Sequenced material: PBMCs or T cells enriched from blood (not recorded which). These receptors were obtained from a man aged 30-40 years who had recovered from COVID-19.

The V call is TRBV6-1, the J call TRBJ1-5; 7 nucleotides agree with TRBD1. The CDR3 length is 16 residues. Germline V lookup: CDR1 MNHNS, CDR2 SASEGT. V gave up 1 base and J gave up 6 bases; unmatched junction bases: 9. CDR3 coding DNA: TGTGCCAGCAGTGAAGATTGGACAGGAGGGACTCAGCCCCAGCATTTT. Protein: CASSEDWTGGTQPQHF.

CDR3 protein: CASSLSWFRRAGSNTEAFF. DNA for the CDR3: TGTGCCAGCAGCTTATCTTGGTTTAGGCGGGCGGGCAGCAACACTGAAGCTTTCTTT. The chain recombines TRBV13 with TRBJ1-1; D gene uncertain. The V gene's germline CDR1 is PRHDT and CDR2 FYEKMQ (reference sequence). V was shortened by 2 bases and J by 2 bases, with 24 bases between the two germline ends. This CDR3 has 19 amino acids.

The genes are TRBV19 and TRBJ2-7; D is perhaps TRBD2 (6 bases). Germline-derived CDR1 and CDR2 are LNHDA and SQIVND (reference sequence). This CDR3 is built from 13 residues. Trimming cost V 10 bases and J 0 bases, with 13 bases left between them. This CDR3 reads CATHAGSSYEQYF. The DNA of the CDR3 is TGTGCCACCCACGCCGGGAGCTCCTACGAGCAGTACTTC. Complete variable domain (other parts from reference TRBV19 and TRBJ2-7): DGGITQSPKYLFRKEGQNVTLSCEQNLNHDAMYWYRQDPGQGLRLIYYSQIVNDFQKGDIAEGYSVSREKKESFPLTVTSAQKNPTAFYLCATHAGSSYEQYFGPGTRLTVT.

In nucleotides, the CDR3 is TGTGCCAGCAGCTCCACAGGGTTTCGAGTTGCAAGGACCCAGTACTTC. It encodes CASSSTGFRVARTQYF. The V call is TRBV13, the J call TRBJ2-5; TRBD1 might be the D (6 bases). V lost 4 bases to trimming and J lost 7 bases, with 22 bases between them. The CDR3 extends over 16 amino acids. Germline CDR1 PRHDT, CDR2 FYEKMQ (reference sequence).

Only one count was recorded for this clone. The J gene is TRBJ2-3, the V gene TRBV12-5; perhaps TRBD1 as D (6 bases). CDR3 length: 14 residues. From germline, CDR1 is LGHNT and CDR2 FRNRAP. V was trimmed by 6 bases and J by 2 bases, leaving 12 bases between them. This chain's CDR3 is CASGLGQPTDTQYF. The CDR3 bases are TGTGCTAGTGGCCTTGGACAGCCCACAGATACGCAGTATTTT.

This CDR3 reads CASSVGVVNTGELFF. CDR3 nucleotides: TGTGCCAGCAGCGTAGGAGTGGTAAACACCGGGGAGCTGTTTTTT. The chain uses TRBV9 and TRBJ2-2, with no clear D. Trimming took off 0 bases at V and 2 bases at J, with 8 bases between the two ends. Looked up from germline, CDR1 is SGDLS and CDR2 is YYNGEE. This CDR3 has 15 amino acids.

The chain couples TRBV7-2 to TRBJ2-1, with 10 nucleotides matching TRBD2. The V gene's germline CDR1 is SGHTA and CDR2 FQGNSA. V gave up 6 bases and J gave up 3 bases; unmatched junction bases: 8. The CDR3 sequence is 16 residues long. The CDR3 DNA reads TGTGCCAGCAGTTTGGCTAGCGGGGGTTTCTACAATGAGCAGTTCTTC. Residues: CASSLASGGFYNEQFF.

The V call is TRBV7-9, the J call TRBJ1-2, with D unresolved. This CDR3 spans 14 amino acids. CDR1 SEHNR and CDR2 FQNEAQ come from the germline V gene (reference sequence). V lost 1 base and J 2 bases, leaving 8 bases between the germline ends. The CDR3 DNA is TGTGCCAGCAGCTTAGGATCACTGAACTATGGCTACACCTTC. Translated, it gives CASSLGSLNYGYTF.

This clone has a handful of counts. The rearrangement joins TRBV18 to TRBJ2-2, with 10 bases fitting TRBD1. CDR1 KGHSH and CDR2 LQKENI come from the germline V gene. V dropped 3 bases and J dropped 6; count of bases not matched to a gene: 4. This CDR3 is built from 15 residues. The CDR3 DNA sequence: TGTGCCAGCTCACCTGACAGGGGGCTGGCCGGGGAGCTGTTTTTT. Protein: CASSPDRGLAGELFF.

J is TRBJ2-5 and V is TRBV18; D possibly corresponds to TRBD2 (5 bases). V was cut by 0 bases and J by 5 bases, with 13 bases left in between. The CDR3 loop spans 15 amino acids. Per germline, CDR1 KGHSH and CDR2 LQKENI. The chain's CDR3 is CASSPPNGPGETQYF. The CDR3 bases are TGTGCCAGCTCACCACCGAATGGGCCGGGGGAGACCCAGTACTTC.

V and J are TRBV29-1 and TRBJ1-1, with D uncertain. The CDR3 sequence is 13 residues long. Trimming pared 6 bases from V and 0 bases from J, leaving 11 bases between. Per the germline V gene, CDR1 is SQVTM and CDR2 is ANQGSEA. CDR3 DNA: TGCAGCGTGACTTCAGAAATGAACACTGAAGCTTTCTTT. Protein sequence: CSVTSEMNTEAFF.

The chain uses TRBV27 and TRBJ2-1, with D maybe TRBD2 (6 bases). Trimming took off 4 bases at V and 6 bases at J, with 10 bases between the two ends. Germline V CDR1 and CDR2: MNHEY, SMNVEV (reference sequence). CDR3 size: 13 residues. The CDR3 sequence: CASSSGLPNEQFF. The CDR3 DNA is TGTGCCAGCAGTTCAGGACTACCCAATGAGCAGTTCTTC.

The rearrangement links TRBV29-1 to TRBJ2-3; 7 nucleotides match TRBD2. Germline V lookup: CDR1 SQVTM, CDR2 ANQGSEA. With 3 bases clipped from V and 7 bases from J, the junction kept 13 bases outside the gene matches. The CDR3 covers 15 residues. CDR3 in amino acids: CSVEIPLRGINTQYF. The CDR3 DNA reads as TGCAGCGTTGAGATCCCACTGCGGGGGATAAATACGCAGTATTTT.

The genes are TRBV7-2 and TRBJ1-2; TRBD1 matches 7 bases. The CDR3 loop spans 14 amino acids. Losses at the gene ends were 1 base for V and 4 bases for J; bases not matched to a gene: 3. Germline lookup yields CDR1 SGHTA and CDR2 FQGNSA. CDR3 loop: CASSLGRQGYGYTF. The CDR3 bases are TGTGCCAGCAGCTTAGGTCGACAGGGCTATGGCTACACCTTC.

This chain links TRBV6-5 with TRBJ1-2, with D tentatively TRBD1 (6 bases). V was cut by 6 bases and J by 4 bases, with 12 bases left in between. CDR1 and CDR2 from the germline V gene are MNHEY and SVGAGI. The CDR3 runs to 13 residues. The CDR3 DNA is TGTGCCAGCAGCCGAGACAGGAGCTATGGCTACACCTTC. It codes for CASSRDRSYGYTF.

This sequence joins TRBV18 and TRBJ2-3; weak D call: TRBD1 (6 bases). Per the germline V gene, CDR1 is KGHSH and CDR2 is LQKENI. The CDR3 totals 14 residues. The V gene lost 2 bases and the J gene lost 7 bases, with 13 bases spanning the gap. The CDR3 sequence is CASSPIGQSNTQYF. The CDR3, as DNA: TGTGCCAGCTCACCAATCGGACAGTCCAATACGCAGTATTTT.

This clone was counted a few times. The chain has TRBV7-6 and TRBJ1-5; tentative D call: TRBD1 (6 bases). This CDR3 has 14 amino acids. V lost 1 base to trimming and J lost 9 bases, with 13 bases between them. CDR1 is SGHVS, CDR2 FNYEAQ, per germline. CDR3 DNA: TGTGCCAGCAGCTTAGAGACAGAGGGGGTGCCCCAGCATTTT. Its translation is CASSLETEGVPQHF.

The chain uses TRBV19 and TRBJ2-2, with a weak D call TRBD1 (6 bases). The V and J ends lost 4 bases and 4 bases respectively, with 10 bases between them. The germline gives CDR1 LNHDA, CDR2 SQIVND (reference sequence). The CDR3 loop spans 14 amino acids. The CDR3 spells CASSSRDTTGELFF. CDR3 DNA sequence: TGTGCCAGTAGTAGTCGGGACACCACCGGGGAGCTGTTTTTT.

The chain has TRBV4-1 and TRBJ1-2, with a possible D match to TRBD1 (6 bases). Trimming left V 0 bases short and J 6 bases short, with 20 bases between. The CDR3 covers 17 residues. Germline lookup yields CDR1 MGHRA and CDR2 YSYEKL. CDR3 nucleotides: TGCGCCAGCAGCCAAGATTTTGCTCCACAGGGAAACCATGGCTACACCTTC. Encoded protein: CASSQDFAPQGNHGYTF.

The chain is built from TRBV30 and TRBJ1-1; TRBD1 matches at 10 bases. CDR3 length: 16 amino acids. Germline V gene data show CDR1 as GTSNPN and CDR2 as SVGIG (reference sequence). The J segment lost 3 bases and the V segment lost 5 bases, leaving 12 bases of the junction unmatched. CDR3 coding DNA: TGTGCCTGGCGGGGGCCCTCCGGGACAGGGGACACTGAAGCTTTCTTT. Translating gives CAWRGPSGTGDTEAFF.

This chain connects TRBV4-1 to TRBJ2-1; 7 bases fit TRBD1. V dropped 0 bases and J dropped 5; count of bases not matched to a gene: 19. The CDR3 sequence is 20 residues long. Germline CDR1 reads MGHRA; CDR2 reads YSYEKL. CDR3 sequence (DNA): TGCGCCAGCAGCCAAGACAAGGGGGACAGTCCAAAACTGCTCAACAATGAGCAGTTCTTC. It yields the protein CASSQDKGDSPKLLNNEQFF.

This chain uses TRBV7-6 with TRBJ2-2, with a tentative D call TRBD1 (5 bases). The V gene's germline CDR1 is SGHVS and CDR2 FNYEAQ. CDR3 length: 15 amino acids. V was trimmed by 0 bases and J by 4 bases, leaving 9 bases between them. CDR3: CASSLATGSTGELFF. CDR3 nucleotide sequence: TGTGCCAGCAGCTTAGCAACAGGTTCCACCGGGGAGCTGTTTTTT. Looking up the rest from reference TRBV7-6 and TRBJ2-2 gives the full variable domain: GAGVSQSPRYKVTKRGQDVALRCDPISGHVSLYWYRQALGQGPEFLTYFNYEAQQDKSGLPNDRFSAERPEGSISTLTIQRTEQRDSAMYRCASSLATGSTGELFFGEGSRLTVL.

This chain joins TRBV2 and TRBJ1-2; TRBD1 agrees at 8 bases. CDR3 length: 15 amino acids. V was pared by 11 bases and J by 8 bases, with 19 bases of the junction left unmatched. Per the germline V gene, CDR1 is SNHLY and CDR2 is FYNNEI. The DNA of the CDR3 is TGTGCCGGTCGAAGTCCCAGGGGGCCGGTGGGGGGCTACACCTTC. Protein product: CAGRSPRGPVGGYTF.

V gene TRBV12-3 or TRBV12-4 combines with J gene TRBJ1-1, with D possibly being TRBD1 (6 bases). Deletions cut 1 base from V and 6 bases from J, with 6 bases between. The CDR3 contains 12 residues. CDR3 in amino acids: CASSLGTAEAFF. The CDR3 coding sequence is TGTGCCAGCAGTTTAGGGACAGCTGAAGCTTTCTTT.

The CDR3 is CASSSITGELFF. The CDR3 DNA sequence: TGTGCCAGCAGTTCCATCACCGGGGAGCTGTTTTTT. The J gene is TRBJ2-2, the V gene TRBV27; no reliable D call. This CDR3 is 12 amino acids long. The V gene's germline CDR1 is MNHEY and CDR2 SMNVEV (reference sequence). Trimming pared 4 bases from V and 4 bases from J, leaving 4 bases between.

The count of this clone is one. J is TRBJ1-1 and V is TRBV5-4; 10 nucleotides agree with TRBD1. J lost 1 base, V lost 4 bases, and 7 bases had no gene match. Per germline, CDR1 SGHNT and CDR2 YYREEE (reference sequence). This CDR3 comprises 16 residues. The CDR3 reads CASSSPGQGKNTEAFF. Here the CDR3 DNA reads TGTGCCAGCAGCAGCCCGGGACAGGGGAAGAACACTGAAGCTTTCTTT. Combining the CDR3 with reference TRBV5-4 and TRBJ1-1 gives the whole variable domain ETGVTQSPTHLIKTRGQQVTLRCSSQSGHNTVSWYQQALGQGPQFIFQYYREEENGRGNFPPRFSGLQFPNYSSELNVNALELDDSALYLCASSSPGQGKNTEAFFGQGTRLTVV.

This chain connects TRBV7-9 to TRBJ1-4; D is unclear. From germline, CDR1 is SEHNR and CDR2 FQNEAQ (reference sequence). V lost 2 bases, J lost 4 bases, and 8 bases lay in between. This CDR3 has 14 amino acids. In DNA, the CDR3 is TGTGCCAGCAGCTTAAAGAGGCTTAATGAAAAACTGTTTTTT. Residues: CASSLKRLNEKLFF.

The chain links TRBV7-3 to TRBJ1-5; D might be TRBD1 (6 bases). The CDR3 covers 17 residues. The germline V gene encodes CDR1 SGHTA and CDR2 FQGTGA. V was cut by 8 bases and J by 0 bases, with 20 bases left in between. The CDR3 sequence: CASQHRDNHYSNQPQHF. Written as DNA, the CDR3 is TGTGCCAGCCAACATCGGGACAACCATTATAGCAATCAGCCCCAGCATTTT.